This TCR beta chain was obtained from a study of T cell responses to AZD1222 COVID-19 vaccine. CDR3 length: 17 residues. Trimming cost V 1 base and J 2 bases, with 19 bases left between them. Germline CDR1 SGHKS, CDR2 YYEKEE (reference sequence). The table came from immunoSEQ multiplex PCR; TCRdb's copy has only in-frame clones and leaves some out. The sample holds 130,000 to 150,000 clones; about 92% are singletons and the top ten take around 1.9%. This clone was observed once. Source: peripheral blood, taken on day 0 of AZD1222 vaccination. The rearrangement uses TRBV5-5 and TRBJ2-7; D may be TRBD1 (7 bases). The source of this sequence is an adult in good health. The CDR3 DNA sequence: TGTGCCAGCAGCTTGAGGGGGCGCGGAGCGGGCCCCTACGAGCAGTACTTC. Translation gives CASSLRGRGAGPYEQYF.